A single sample is the source of the 24 T cell receptor beta chains below, sequenced in a study of shared clonotypes between healthy human individuals. Profiling relied on immunoSEQ multiplex PCR, and the TCRdb table lists in-frame clones only, not all of them. The sample contains 2 million to 2.5 million clones, 85% to 95% of which appear only once. Sequences were obtained from naive CD4+ T cells from PBMCs. Subset in this sample: CD45RA+ positively selected. The receptors originated from a man younger than 30 in good health. Some clones in this sample may be carry-over from other donors' samples.

V usage is TRBV5-6 and J usage is TRBJ2-2; a possible D gene is TRBD1 (6 bases). The CDR3 runs to 13 residues. The germline V gene has CDR1 SGHDT and CDR2 YYEEEE. Trimming removed 5 bases from V and 4 bases from J, with 9 bases in between. The DNA of the CDR3 is TGTGCCAGCAGTGCAGGGGTCACCGGGGAGCTGTTTTTT. This gives the protein CASSAGVTGELFF.

The DNA of the CDR3 is TGTGCCAGCAGACGCCGTAGGCAGGGGGCCTACGAGCAGTACTTC. It encodes CASRRRRQGAYEQYF. The V call is TRBV6-5, the J call TRBJ2-7; 7 positions agree with TRBD1. The CDR3 is 15 amino acids. Trimming took 6 bases from V and 2 from J; bases not matched to a gene: 10. The germline CDR1 and CDR2 sequences are MNHEY and SVGAGI.

The chain employs TRBV5-1 and TRBJ1-1; 7 bases are shared with TRBD1. CDR3 size: 13 residues. Trimming cost V 4 bases and J 3 bases; bases outside gene matches: 3. Germline values: CDR1 SGHRS, CDR2 YFSETQ. DNA of the CDR3: TGCGCCAGCAGCGCAACAGGGGACACTGAAGCTTTCTTT. This translates into CASSATGDTEAFF.

The CDR3 loop is CAWAGTAYGYTF. The DNA of the CDR3 is TGTGCCTGGGCCGGGACAGCCTATGGCTACACCTTC. The chain couples TRBV30 to TRBJ1-2, with 7 bases that match TRBD1. CDR1 and CDR2 from the germline V gene are GTSNPN and SVGIG (reference sequence). This CDR3 comprises 12 residues. J was trimmed by 4 bases and V by 5 bases; bases with no gene match: 4. Filled out from reference TRBV30 and TRBJ1-2, the complete variable domain reads SQTIHQWPATLVQPVGSPLSLECTVEGTSNPNLYWYRQAAGRGLQLLFYSVGIGQISSEVPQNLSASRPQDRQFILSSKKLLLSDSGFYLCAWAGTAYGYTFGSGTRLTVV.

The V call is TRBV19, the J call TRBJ2-1, with D possibly matching TRBD1 (5 bases). CDR3 length: 15 residues. The V and J ends lost 1 base and 5 bases respectively, with 12 bases between them. Germline V CDR1 and CDR2: LNHDA, SQIVND (reference sequence). This chain's CDR3 is CASSIVSGLDNEQFF. The CDR3 DNA follows: TGTGCCAGTAGTATAGTTTCAGGGCTTGACAATGAGCAGTTCTTC.

This clone was seen a handful of times. The chain links TRBV28 to TRBJ1-5; D is uncertain. V was clipped by 6 bases and J by 2 bases, with 8 bases between them. The CDR3 totals 13 residues. Germline CDR1 is MDHEN and CDR2 is SYDVKM. CDR3 DNA sequence: TGTGCCAGCAGGACGGACGGCAATCAGCCCCAGCATTTT. The encoded protein is CASRTDGNQPQHF.

The chain recombines TRBV5-1 with TRBJ1-4; D is perhaps TRBD1 (6 bases). The germline CDR1 and CDR2 sequences are SGHRS and YFSETQ. The CDR3 length is 15 residues. The ends were cut back, 6 bases at V and 4 bases at J, with 16 bases in the middle. The CDR3 DNA reads as TGCGCCAGCACCCGAGGGGGGGACTATAATGAAAAACTGTTTTTT. Protein sequence: CASTRGGDYNEKLFF. The full variable domain, in which reference TRBV5-1 and TRBJ1-4 provide the parts outside the CDR3, is KAGVTQTPRYLIKTRGQQVTLSCSPISGHRSVSWYQQTPGQGLQFLFEYFSETQRNKGNFPGRFSGRQFSNSRSEMNVSTLELGDSALYLCASTRGGDYNEKLFFGSGTQLSVL.

The chain joins TRBV2 to TRBJ1-1; no reliable D call. This CDR3 is built from 12 residues. The germline V gene encodes CDR1 SNHLY and CDR2 FYNNEI. Trimming shortened V by 4 bases and J by 11 bases, and 14 bases separated the two germline ends. CDR3 coding DNA: TGTGCCAGCAGTGGGGAGGCCCCCTGGGCTTTCTTT. Encoded protein: CASSGEAPWAFF.

The J gene is TRBJ2-1, the V gene TRBV5-4; TRBD1 aligns across 8 bases. This CDR3 region has 15 residues. Trimming took 4 bases from V and 5 from J; bases not matched to a gene: 8. CDR1 is SGHNT and CDR2 is YYREEE in the germline V gene (reference sequence). Written as DNA, the CDR3 is TGTGCCAGCAGCGCCGCCGGGACAGGACACAATGAGCAGTTCTTC. Translating it yields CASSAAGTGHNEQFF.

The chain carries TRBV6-5 and TRBJ2-7; 7 bases line up with TRBD2. After removal of 6 bases from V and 3 bases from J, the junction contained 5 bases not matched to a gene. CDR3 length: 13 residues. Germline V gene lookup returns CDR1 MNHEY and CDR2 SVGAGI. CDR3 residues: CASRGGTDYEQYF. The CDR3 nucleotides are TGTGCCAGCAGGGGGGGGACGGACTACGAGCAGTACTTC.

Details on this clone: The same CDR3 can be traced to other DNA sequences in this sample. This chain's CDR3 is CASSIGGHTDTQYF. CDR3 in DNA: TGTGCCAGTAGTATAGGCGGCCACACAGATACGCAGTATTTT. The rearrangement uses TRBV19 and TRBJ2-3; D remains ambiguous. V was pared by 1 base and J by 2 bases, with 7 bases between. The CDR3 sequence is 14 residues long. Germline CDR1 LNHDA, CDR2 SQIVND (reference sequence).

This clone was seen once. This chain connects TRBV28 to TRBJ2-5; D is perhaps TRBD1 (5 bases). The J call could be wrong; TRBJ2-7 is a better fit for the DNA end. CDR1 and CDR2 (germline): MDHEN, SYDVKM. The CDR3 loop spans 12 amino acids. In DNA form, the CDR3 reads TGTGCCAGCAGTTCAGGGTCCCACGAGCAGTACTTC. Protein: CASSSGSHEQYF.

The chain joins TRBV6-6 to TRBJ2-7, with 8 positions matching TRBD1. The trim removed 0 bases at V and 5 bases at J, leaving 3 bases unmatched. The germline gives CDR1 MNHNY, CDR2 SVGAGI (reference sequence). The CDR3 is 14 residues long. The CDR3 protein is CASSYSDRDDEQYF. In nucleotides, the CDR3 is TGTGCCAGCAGTTACTCGGACAGGGACGACGAGCAGTACTTC.

The chain joins TRBV18 to TRBJ1-1; D possibly corresponds to TRBD1 (5 bases). Germline CDR1 reads KGHSH; CDR2 reads LQKENI. CDR3 length: 14 amino acids. V lost 6 bases and J lost 7, with 18 bases in between. The CDR3 bases are TGTGCCAGCTCCCCTGACCGTGGACAAATTGAAGCTTTCTTT. It is translated as CASSPDRGQIEAFF. Combining the CDR3 with reference TRBV18 and TRBJ1-1 gives the whole variable domain NAGVMQNPRHLVRRRGQEARLRCSPMKGHSHVYWYRQLPEEGLKFMVYLQKENIIDESGMPKERFSAEFPKEGPSILRIQQVVRGDSAAYFCASSPDRGQIEAFFGQGTRLTVV.

This chain's CDR3 is CASSPGQPRVVDTQYF. The DNA of the CDR3 is TGCGCCAGCAGCCCAGGACAGCCCCGGGTCGTAGATACGCAGTATTTT. The V and J genes are TRBV5-1 and TRBJ2-3; possibly TRBD1 for D (6 bases). This CDR3 region has 16 residues. Trimming left V 4 bases short and J 5 bases short, with 20 bases between. CDR1 is SGHRS and CDR2 is YFSETQ in the germline V gene.

The DNA of the CDR3 is TGTGCCAGCAGCTTAGTCAGATATGAGCAGTTCTTC. Translation gives CASSLVRYEQFF. The rearrangement uses TRBV7-2 and TRBJ2-1; D ambiguous. Germline values: CDR1 SGHTA, CDR2 FQGNSA. This CDR3 region has 12 residues. Trimming left V 1 base short and J 8 bases short, with 6 bases between.

The chain recombines TRBV4-3 with TRBJ2-7, with 11 nucleotides matching TRBD2. The CDR3 has 15 amino acids. CDR1 and CDR2 (germline): LGHNA, YSLEER. The V and J ends lost 4 bases and 5 bases, in that order; junction bases with no gene match: 7. CDR3 in amino acids: CASSLRLAGSNEQYF. The CDR3 DNA sequence: TGCGCCAGCAGCCTTAGACTAGCGGGATCCAACGAGCAGTACTTC.

The chain has TRBV10-3 and TRBJ2-2, with D perhaps matching TRBD2 (5 bases). Per germline, CDR1 ENHRY and CDR2 SYGVKD. The CDR3 contains 16 residues. Trimming cost V 4 bases and J 0 bases, with 12 bases left between them. Here the CDR3 DNA reads TGTGCCATCAGTGGTATGGAGCGGCCGAACACCGGGGAGCTGTTTTTT. Translated, it gives CAISGMERPNTGELFF.

The rearrangement joins TRBV5-1 to TRBJ2-3, with 15 positions matching TRBD2. This CDR3 spans 20 amino acids. Germline CDR1 and CDR2: SGHRS and YFSETQ. V trimming: 3 bases; J trimming: 2 bases; junction bases outside the gene matches: 13. The CDR3 DNA follows: TGCGCCAGCAGCTCATCCCAGCCGGGACTAGCGGGAGGTTCCACAGATACGCAGTATTTT. This sequence encodes CASSSSQPGLAGGSTDTQYF.

The rearrangement joins TRBV7-3 to TRBJ1-1; TRBD1 aligns across 7 bases. Trimming took 1 base from V and 11 from J; bases not matched to a gene: 7. Germline assignment: CDR1 SGHTA and CDR2 FQGTGA. CDR3 size: 13 residues. The CDR3 DNA reads as TGTGCCAGCAGCTTAAGACAGGGAGTCATGGCTTTCTTT. Its translation is CASSLRQGVMAFF.

The V call is TRBV4-2, the J call TRBJ2-6, with 11 bases aligning to TRBD1. The length of the CDR3 is 18 residues. With 3 bases clipped from V and 2 bases from J, the junction kept 6 bases outside the gene matches. Germline-derived CDR1 and CDR2 are LGHNA and YNFKEQ. In DNA form, the CDR3 reads TGTGCCAGCAGCCAGGACGGACAGGGGGCTGCTGGGGCCAACGTCCTGACTTTC. This codes for CASSQDGQGAAGANVLTF.

The gene calls are TRBV28 and TRBJ1-5; D unclear. The V end lost 5 bases, the J end lost 2 bases, and 13 bases lay between the germline ends. Germline V gene sequence: CDR1 MDHEN, CDR2 SYDVKM. The CDR3 spans 15 residues. The CDR3 region has the DNA TGTGCCAGCAGTATTCGACCTGGGGGCAATCAGCCCCAGCATTTT. Its translation: CASSIRPGGNQPQHF. Variable domain in full (rest from reference TRBV28 and TRBJ1-5): DVKVTQSSRYLVKRTGEKVFLECVQDMDHENMFWYRQDPGLGLRLIYFSYDVKMKEKGDIPEGYSVSREKKERFSLILESASTNQTSMYLCASSIRPGGNQPQHFGDGTRLSIL.

Of note for this clone: Other DNA sequences in the same sample also yield this CDR3. V gene TRBV6-6 combines with J gene TRBJ2-1; D not certain. In germline, CDR1 is MNHNY, CDR2 SVGAGI (reference sequence). There are 13 residues in the CDR3. Trimming removed 2 bases at V and 0 bases at J, with 2 bases between. The CDR3 nucleotides are TGTGCCAGCAGTTACCTCTCCTACAATGAGCAGTTCTTC. This sequence encodes CASSYLSYNEQFF.

As to this clone: Other DNA sequences in this specimen translate into the identical CDR3. The chain carries TRBV18 and TRBJ1-5, with D possibly matching TRBD1 (5 bases). This CDR3 comprises 13 residues. Germline loops: CDR1 KGHSH, CDR2 LQKENI. V lost 3 bases and J 3 bases, leaving 6 bases between the germline ends. In nucleotides, the CDR3 is TGTGCCAGCTCACCGGGGCTCAATCAGCCCCAGCATTTT. It codes for CASSPGLNQPQHF.